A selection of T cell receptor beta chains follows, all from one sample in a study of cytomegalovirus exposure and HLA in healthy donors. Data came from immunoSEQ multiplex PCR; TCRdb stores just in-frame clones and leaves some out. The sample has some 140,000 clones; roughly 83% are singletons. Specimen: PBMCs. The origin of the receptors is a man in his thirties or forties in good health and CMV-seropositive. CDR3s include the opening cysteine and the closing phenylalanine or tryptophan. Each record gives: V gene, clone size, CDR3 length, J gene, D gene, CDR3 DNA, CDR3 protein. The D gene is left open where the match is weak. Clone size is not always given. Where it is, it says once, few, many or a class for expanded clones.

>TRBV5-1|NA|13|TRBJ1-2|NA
TGCGCCAGCAGCTTGGACGAGAGGTATGGCTACACCTTC
CASSLDERYGYTF
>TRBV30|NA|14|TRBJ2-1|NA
TGTGCCTGGAGTGGGGGGAGGGGGGACAATGAGCAGTTCTTC
CAWSGGRGDNEQFF
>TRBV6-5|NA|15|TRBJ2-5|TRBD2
TGTGCCAGCAGGCCGCTTACTAGCGGCCAAGAGACCCAGTACTTC
CASRPLTSGQETQYF
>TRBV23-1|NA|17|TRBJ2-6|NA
TGCGCCAGCCGAGTGGAGGGTGTTTGTGCTGGGGCCAACGTCCTGACTTTC
CASRVEGVCAGANVLTF
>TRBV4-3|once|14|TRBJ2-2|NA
TGCGCCAGCAGCCAACCGTCAGGGACCGGGGAGCTGTTTTTT
CASSQPSGTGELFF
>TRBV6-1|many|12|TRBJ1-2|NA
TGTGCCAGCAGTGCCGCAGGGGATGGCTACACCTTC
CASSAAGDGYTF
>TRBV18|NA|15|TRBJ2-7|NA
TGTGCCAGCTCACCACCGGGGGCAGGGGGGTACGAGCAGTACTTC
CASSPPGAGGYEQYF
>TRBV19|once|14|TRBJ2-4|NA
TGTGCCAGTAGTAGCGGAGTCCCTGGGTACATTCAGTACTTC
CASSSGVPGYIQYF
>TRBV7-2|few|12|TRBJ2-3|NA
TGTGCCAGCAGCCGGGGTCGAGATACGCAGTATTTT
CASSRGRDTQYF
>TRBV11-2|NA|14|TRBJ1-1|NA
TGTGCCAGCAGCTTAGGGTGGCAGGCCACTGAAGCTTTCTTT
CASSLGWQATEAFF
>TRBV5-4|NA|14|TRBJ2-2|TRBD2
TGTGCCAGCAGCCACACTAGCGGGGCTGGGGAGCTGTTTTTT
CASSHTSGAGELFF
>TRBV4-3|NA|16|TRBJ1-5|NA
TGCGCCAGCAGCCAAGATTTTGGGACTTTAAACCAGCCCCAGCATTTT
CASSQDFGTLNQPQHF
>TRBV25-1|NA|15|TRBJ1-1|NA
TGTGCCAGCAGACCGACTGGCACTATGAACACTGAAGCTTTCTTT
CASRPTGTMNTEAFF
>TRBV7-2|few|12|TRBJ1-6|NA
TGTGCCAGCAGCTCCTACACGGGACCCCTCCACTTT
CASSSYTGPLHF
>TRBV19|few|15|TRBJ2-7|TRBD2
TGTGCCAGTAGTACCTCATCTGCGGGGGGCACCGAGCAGTACTTC
CASSTSSAGGTEQYF
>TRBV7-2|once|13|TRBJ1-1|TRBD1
TGTGCCAGCAGTCGACAGGGTAACACTGAAGCTTTCTTT
CASSRQGNTEAFF
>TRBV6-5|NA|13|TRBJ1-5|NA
TGTGCCAGCAGTTTCGGCCGGGGTTCGGCCCAGCATTTT
CASSFGRGSAQHF
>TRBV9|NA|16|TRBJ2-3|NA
TGTGCCAGCAGCGTGAGAAGGGACACTAGCACAGATACGCAGTATTTT
CASSVRRDTSTDTQYF
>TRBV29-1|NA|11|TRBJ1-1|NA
TGCAGCGTTGTACTACGCACTGAAGCTTTCTTT
CSVVLRTEAFF
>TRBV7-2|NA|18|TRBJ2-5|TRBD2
TGTGCCAGCAGCTTAACCGGGACTAGCGGGGGGAAGGAAGAGACCCAGTACTTC
CASSLTGTSGGKEETQYF
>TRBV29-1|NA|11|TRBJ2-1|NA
TGCAGCGTTCCGGCCTACAATGAGCAGTTCTTC
CSVPAYNEQFF
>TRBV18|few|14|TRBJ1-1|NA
TGTGCCAGCTCATTCGGGCGGGGGAACACTGAAGCTTTCTTT
CASSFGRGNTEAFF
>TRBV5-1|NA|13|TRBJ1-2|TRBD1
TGCGCCAGCAGCTGGGACAGGGGGGATGGCTACACCTTC
CASSWDRGDGYTF
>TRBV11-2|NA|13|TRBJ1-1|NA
TGTGCCAGCAGCCCCGCAGGGTTGACTGAAGCTTTCTTT
CASSPAGLTEAFF
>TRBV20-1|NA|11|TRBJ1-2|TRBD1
TGCAGTGCTGGACACAGGGGCGGCTACACCTTC
CSAGHRGGYTF
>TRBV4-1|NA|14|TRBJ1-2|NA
TGCGCCAGCAGCCAACGACAGGTAGAAGGTGGCTACACCTTC
CASSQRQVEGGYTF
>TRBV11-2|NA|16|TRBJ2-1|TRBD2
TGTGCCAGCAGACCGATTAGCGGGAGGTCTCATAATGAGCAGTTCTTC
CASRPISGRSHNEQFF
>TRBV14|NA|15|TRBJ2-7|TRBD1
TGTGCCAGCAGCCAGGACAGGGTCTACCCCTACGAGCAGTACTTC
CASSQDRVYPYEQYF
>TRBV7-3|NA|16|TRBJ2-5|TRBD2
TGTGCCAGCAGCTTTTCGACTAGCGGGGGGCGGGAGACCCAGTACTTC
CASSFSTSGGRETQYF
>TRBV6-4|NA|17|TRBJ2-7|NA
TGTGCCAGCAGTGACTCGCGGGACCATTCGAGGGTGTACGAGCAGTACTTC
CASSDSRDHSRVYEQYF
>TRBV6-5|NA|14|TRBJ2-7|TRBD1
TGTGCCAGCAGCAGAGGGGGCTCCGTGCACGAGCAGTACTTC
CASSRGGSVHEQYF
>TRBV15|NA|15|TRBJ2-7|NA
TGTGCCACCAGCAGAGATCGGGGGGCAGGTTACGAGCAGTACTTC
CATSRDRGAGYEQYF
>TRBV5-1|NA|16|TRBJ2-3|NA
TGCGCCAGCCAGAGCGGGCTAAGAATGAACACAGATACGCAGTATTTT
CASQSGLRMNTDTQYF
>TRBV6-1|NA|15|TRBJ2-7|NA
TGTGCCAGCACCAGAGGTAGCGGACACTCCTACGAGCAGTACTTC
CASTRGSGHSYEQYF
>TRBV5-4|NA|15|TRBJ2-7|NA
TGTGCCAGCAGCTTGTTTCCCCCCAGCGTTGACGAGCAGTACTTC
CASSLFPPSVDEQYF
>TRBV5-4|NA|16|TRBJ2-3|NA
TGTGCCAGCAGCTTGGAGGCAGCAGCGGCCACAGATACGCAGTATTTT
CASSLEAAAATDTQYF
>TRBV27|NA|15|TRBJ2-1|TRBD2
TGTGCCAGCAATGGGTGGGGACTATCCTACAATGAGCAGTTCTTC
CASNGWGLSYNEQFF
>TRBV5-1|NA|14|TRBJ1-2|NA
TGCGCCAGCAGCTTTATAAGCGCGCGCGATGGCTACACCTTC
CASSFISARDGYTF
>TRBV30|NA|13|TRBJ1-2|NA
TGTGCCTGGAGTGGAGGGGCGGGGTATGGCTACACCTTC
CAWSGGAGYGYTF
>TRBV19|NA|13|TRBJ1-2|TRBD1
TGTGCCAGTAGATATGGACAGGGTTTTGGCTACACCTTC
CASRYGQGFGYTF
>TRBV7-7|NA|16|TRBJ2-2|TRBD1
TGTGCCAGCAGCTTGTCTAGGGGGCGCAACACCGGGGAGCTGTTTTTT
CASSLSRGRNTGELFF
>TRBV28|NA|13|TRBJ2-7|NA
TGTGCCAGCAGTTTAGGCGGCTCCTACGAGCAGTACTTC
CASSLGGSYEQYF
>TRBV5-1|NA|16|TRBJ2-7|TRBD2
TGCGCCAGCAGCATCGGGACTAGCGGGGGCCTTGGCGAGCAGTACTTC
CASSIGTSGGLGEQYF
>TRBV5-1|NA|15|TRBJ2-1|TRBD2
TGCGCCAGCAGTCGGACGGGACTAGATTCGGATGAGCAGTTCTTC
CASSRTGLDSDEQFF
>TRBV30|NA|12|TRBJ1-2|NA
TGTGCCTGGAGTGTGGGAGGCAATGGCTACACCTTC
CAWSVGGNGYTF
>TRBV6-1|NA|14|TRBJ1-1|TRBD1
TGTGCCATCAGACAGGGCAGCATGAACACTGAAGCTTTCTTT
CAIRQGSMNTEAFF
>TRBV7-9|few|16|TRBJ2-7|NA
TGTGCCAGCAGTGGCCCCGGACAGATCGACCTCTACGAGCAGTACTTC
CASSGPGQIDLYEQYF
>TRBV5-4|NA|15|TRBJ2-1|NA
TGTGCCAGCAGCTTGGAATTAGCAGCCTACAATGAGCAGTTCTTC
CASSLELAAYNEQFF
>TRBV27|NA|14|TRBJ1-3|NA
TGTGCCAGCAGTCCCCAAAATGCTGGAAACACCATATATTTT
CASSPQNAGNTIYF
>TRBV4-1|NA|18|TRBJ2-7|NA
TGCGCCAGCAGCCAAGAAAGGTCCCTATCTAGCCACAACTACGAGCAGTACTTC
CASSQERSLSSHNYEQYF